The 24 T cell receptor beta chains below all came from one sample that was sequenced in a study of blood T cell repertoires in COVID-19 (dated by TCRdb to about 2020). Library preparation employed the immunoSEQ multiplex PCR assay. Here the immuneACCESS table is served through TCRdb, limited to in-frame sequences with V and J called. Missing clones are a known gap in these copies; in checked studies unresolved V genes cover under half, and the rest lacks a known reason. A total of 130,000 to 150,000 clones appear in this sample, 75% to 90% of them only once. The top ten constitute approximately 40% of the sample. The specimen was peripheral blood. Receptors were obtained from a man aged 45-65 years who had recovered from COVID-19.

The chain uses TRBV7-2 and TRBJ2-5; D gene uncertain. This CDR3 has 14 residues. Trimming took off 3 bases at V and 1 base at J, with 9 bases between the two ends. In germline, CDR1 is SGHTA, CDR2 FQGNSA. The CDR3 protein is CASSLSAGQETQYF. CDR3 nucleotide sequence: TGTGCCAGCAGCTTGTCGGCAGGCCAAGAGACCCAGTACTTC.

V gene TRBV19 combines with J gene TRBJ1-5, with a weak D call TRBD1 (5 bases). CDR3 length: 13 residues. Trimming removed 8 bases from V and 4 bases from J, with 12 bases in between. The germline V gene has CDR1 LNHDA and CDR2 SQIVND (reference sequence). The CDR3 DNA follows: TGTGCCAGTGTGGCCCAGGGTAATCAGCCCCAGCATTTT. Protein: CASVAQGNQPQHF.

This clone was picked up many times. The gene calls are TRBV13 and TRBJ1-1, with unresolved D. This CDR3 has 14 residues. Looked up from germline, CDR1 is PRHDT and CDR2 is FYEKMQ (reference sequence). Trimming took 5 bases from V and 8 from J, leaving 18 bases between them. CDR3 bases: TGTGCCAGCAGCGAACGAAGCATTTTCCGAGAAGCTTTCTTT. Translated, it gives CASSERSIFREAFF.

The chain uses TRBV14 and TRBJ1-2; 8 bases are shared with TRBD1. The CDR3 contains 19 residues. The trim removed 0 bases at V and 4 bases at J, leaving 16 bases unmatched. Looked up from germline, CDR1 is SGHDN and CDR2 is FVKESK. CDR3 sequence (DNA): TGTGCCAGCAGCCAAGATCTGTCAGGGGGCGCATCTTCTGGCTATGGCTACACCTTC. Protein product: CASSQDLSGGASSGYGYTF. The whole variable domain, remainder taken from reference TRBV14 and TRBJ1-2, is EAGVTQFPSHSVIEKGQTVTLRCDPISGHDNLYWYRRVMGKEIKFLLHFVKESKQDESGMPNNRFLAERTGGTYSTLKVQPAELEDSGVYFCASSQDLSGGASSGYGYTFGSGTRLTVV.

The V gene is TRBV5-4, the J gene TRBJ2-1; tentative D call: TRBD1 (6 bases). This CDR3 contains 15 residues. The V end lost 1 base, the J end lost 5 bases, and 13 bases lay between the germline ends. Germline V gene sequence: CDR1 SGHNT, CDR2 YYREEE (reference sequence). The CDR3 region is CASSLFDRDNNEQFF. The CDR3 coding sequence is TGTGCCAGCAGCTTGTTCGACCGGGACAACAATGAGCAGTTCTTC.

The J gene is TRBJ2-2, the V gene TRBV2; D is uncertain. The CDR3 extends over 15 amino acids. The V and J ends lost 3 bases and 0 bases respectively, with 8 bases between them. In germline, CDR1 is SNHLY, CDR2 FYNNEI. The CDR3 spells CASSESHPNTGELFF. The CDR3 DNA reads as TGTGCCAGCAGTGAGTCACACCCGAACACCGGGGAGCTGTTTTTT. Together with reference TRBV2 and TRBJ2-2, the CDR3 gives the full variable domain: EPEVTQTPSHQVTQMGQEVILRCVPISNHLYFYWYRQILGQKVEFLVSFYNNEISEKSEIFDDQFSVERPDGSNFTLKIRSTKLEDSAMYFCASSESHPNTGELFFGEGSRLTVL.

The V call is TRBV5-1, the J call TRBJ1-3; 7 bases match TRBD1. The CDR3 extends over 16 amino acids. Per the germline V gene, CDR1 is SGHRS and CDR2 is YFSETQ. The V segment lost 3 bases and the J segment 4 bases; nucleotides outside the gene matches: 10. CDR3 bases: TGCGCCAGCAGCTGGGACTCACCGGGACAGGGAAACACCATATATTTT. Protein product: CASSWDSPGQGNTIYF.

This clone occurred a few times. The V call is TRBV7-9, the J call TRBJ2-1; TRBD2 agrees at 8 bases. V shed 5 bases, J shed 14 bases, and the junction held 5 bases outside the gene matches. CDR3 length: 11 amino acids. Germline V gene data show CDR1 as SEHNR and CDR2 as FQNEAQ (reference sequence). CDR3 protein: CASSLSGEEFF. Written as DNA, the CDR3 is TGTGCCAGCAGCCTTAGCGGGGAAGAGTTCTTC. Full variable domain (outside the CDR3, taken from reference TRBV7-9 and TRBJ2-1): DTGVSQNPRHKITKRGQNVTFRCDPISEHNRLYWYRQTLGQGPEFLTYFQNEAQLEKSRLLSDRFSAERPKGSFSTLEIQRTEQGDSAMYLCASSLSGEEFFGPGTRLTVL.

This clone was counted a single time. This rearrangement joins TRBV5-8 to TRBJ1-5, with 8 positions matching TRBD1. The germline gives CDR1 SGHTS, CDR2 YDEGEE. This CDR3 contains 14 residues. V lost 2 bases, J lost 7 bases, and 5 bases stayed unmatched. In DNA, the CDR3 is TGTGCCAGCAGCTTCGGACAGGGTGGCCAGCCCCAGCATTTT. This sequence encodes CASSFGQGGQPQHF.

The chain joins TRBV5-6 to TRBJ1-2, with 10 positions matching TRBD1. The CDR3 is 14 residues long. The V gene's germline CDR1 is SGHDT and CDR2 YYEEEE. With 4 bases clipped from V and 6 bases from J, the junction kept 6 bases outside the gene matches. The CDR3 reads CASSKSGTGDGYTF. The CDR3 DNA reads as TGTGCCAGCAGCAAATCCGGGACAGGGGATGGCTACACCTTC.

By sample share, this clone is large. The rearrangement links TRBV5-1 to TRBJ1-3, with 9 bases identical to TRBD1. The CDR3 is made up of 15 amino acids. Unmatched junction bases numbered 2, after V lost 4 bases and J lost 0 bases. Germline V gene data show CDR1 as SGHRS and CDR2 as YFSETQ. CDR3: CASSKTGGSGNTIYF. Here the CDR3 DNA reads TGCGCCAGCAGCAAGACAGGGGGCTCTGGAAACACCATATATTTT.

This clone was seen once. V usage is TRBV6-2 or TRBV6-3 and J usage is TRBJ1-5; D perhaps matches TRBD1 (5 bases). Trimming stripped 5 bases from V and 0 bases from J, with 14 bases between. CDR3 length: 16 residues. CDR1 MNHEY and CDR2 SVGEGT come from the germline V gene. The CDR3 reads CASSPNRRDSNQPQHF. CDR3 DNA: TGTGCCAGCAGTCCCAACCGCAGGGATAGCAATCAGCCCCAGCATTTT.

This clone was recorded once. The rearrangement joins TRBV18 to TRBJ2-3; TRBD1 aligns across 9 bases. Germline loops: CDR1 KGHSH, CDR2 LQKENI. V lost 3 bases, J lost 4 bases, and 5 bases stayed unmatched. The CDR3 sequence is 15 residues long. The CDR3 region has the DNA TGTGCCAGCTCACCTGGGACAGGGAGCGCAGATACGCAGTATTTT. This encodes CASSPGTGSADTQYF.

The chain recombines TRBV29-1 with TRBJ1-4, with TRBD1 matching 8 bases. The CDR3 is 13 residues long. Germline CDR1 SQVTM, CDR2 ANQGSEA. After removal of 4 bases from V and 7 bases from J, the junction contained 5 bases not matched to a gene. The CDR3 DNA follows: TGCAGCGTTGCCAGGGGGCAGGGTGAAAAACTGTTTTTT. This codes for CSVARGQGEKLFF.

The gene calls are TRBV19 and TRBJ1-2, with TRBD1 matching over 9 bases. V lost 9 bases to trimming and J lost 7 bases; unmatched junction nucleotides: 9. CDR1 and CDR2 (germline): LNHDA, SQIVND (reference sequence). The CDR3 is 13 amino acids. CDR3 protein: CASTDRGNAGYTF. The CDR3 DNA reads TGTGCCAGCACGGACAGGGGTAACGCTGGCTACACCTTC.

V gene TRBV7-2 combines with J gene TRBJ2-1; 11 positions agree with TRBD1. V shed 1 base and J 3 bases; nucleotides not matched to a gene: 2. Germline values: CDR1 SGHTA, CDR2 FQGNSA. This CDR3 comprises 16 residues. CDR3: CASSLVGQGVYNEQFF. The CDR3 DNA is TGTGCCAGCAGCTTAGTGGGACAGGGGGTCTACAATGAGCAGTTCTTC. Filled out from reference TRBV7-2 and TRBJ2-1, the complete variable domain reads GAGVSQSPSNKVTEKGKDVELRCDPISGHTALYWYRQSLGQGLEFLIYFQGNSAPDKSGLPSDRFSAERTGGSVSTLTIQRTQQEDSAVYLCASSLVGQGVYNEQFFGPGTRLTVL.

This clone was picked up a small number of times. The gene calls are TRBV19 and TRBJ2-7; 11 bases are a match to TRBD1. J was trimmed by 4 bases and V by 1 base; bases with no gene match: 6. The CDR3 spans 16 residues. Germline-derived CDR1 and CDR2 are LNHDA and SQIVND (reference sequence). CDR3 nucleotides: TGTGCCAGTAGTATAGGCGGACAGGGGGCCATTTACGAGCAGTACTTC. Its translation is CASSIGGQGAIYEQYF.

The chain links TRBV4-1 to TRBJ2-1; 7 bases are a match to TRBD2. There are 15 residues in the CDR3. Looked up from germline, CDR1 is MGHRA and CDR2 is YSYEKL. V lost 6 bases, J lost 8 bases, and 13 bases stayed unmatched. The chain's CDR3 is CASRPTGGGYDEQFF. In nucleotides, the CDR3 is TGCGCCAGCAGACCTACCGGCGGGGGTTACGATGAGCAGTTCTTC.

This chain joins TRBV5-1 and TRBJ1-4; D ambiguous. Germline CDR1 SGHRS, CDR2 YFSETQ. This CDR3 is 15 amino acids long. V lost 2 bases to trimming and J lost 0 bases, with 8 bases between them. The DNA for the CDR3 is TGCGCCAGCAGCTTCGGCAGCGCAACTAATGAAAAACTGTTTTTT. Amino acids: CASSFGSATNEKLFF.

This clone appeared a few times. The V and J genes are TRBV6-5 and TRBJ2-7; D may be TRBD2 (5 bases). V shed 0 bases and J shed 7 bases, with 16 bases lying between them. Germline V gene lookup returns CDR1 MNHEY and CDR2 SVGAGI. This CDR3 is 15 amino acids long. CDR3 amino acids: CASSYSFRITGEQYF. The CDR3 coding sequence is TGTGCCAGCAGTTACTCTTTCAGGATCACGGGAGAGCAGTACTTC.

The CDR3 sequence is CASSLEQGNEKLFF. The CDR3 DNA reads TGCGCCAGCAGCTTGGAACAGGGGAATGAAAAACTGTTTTTT. The chain employs TRBV5-1 and TRBJ1-4; 7 bases map to TRBD1. The CDR3 runs to 14 residues. Germline assignment: CDR1 SGHRS and CDR2 YFSETQ. Unmatched junction bases numbered 1, after V lost 0 bases and J lost 5 bases.

This chain joins TRBV7-9 and TRBJ2-3; D call uncertain. V gave up 1 base and J gave up 2 bases, with 4 bases separating them. The CDR3 totals 13 residues. Germline-derived CDR1 and CDR2 are SEHNR and FQNEAQ (reference sequence). The CDR3 sequence is CASSLGATDTQYF. The DNA of the CDR3 is TGTGCCAGCAGCTTAGGGGCCACAGATACGCAGTATTTT.

This clone came up once. Additional DNA sequences in this sample encode the identical CDR3. The rearrangement links TRBV6-6 to TRBJ2-7; 9 bases line up with TRBD1. Germline values: CDR1 MNHNY, CDR2 SVGAGI (reference sequence). Unmatched junction bases numbered 4, after V lost 4 bases and J lost 3 bases. The CDR3 length is 14 residues. The CDR3 sequence: CASSSPGQGYEQYF. The CDR3 DNA reads as TGTGCCAGCAGTTCCCCGGGACAGGGCTACGAGCAGTACTTC.

The J gene is TRBJ1-1, the V gene TRBV20-1; D uncertain. The length of the CDR3 is 11 residues. The germline V gene encodes CDR1 DFQATT and CDR2 SNEGSKA (reference sequence). Trimming removed 5 bases at V and 3 bases at J, with 7 bases between. Here the CDR3 reads CSAFRYTEAFF. As DNA, the CDR3 is TGCAGTGCTTTTCGGTACACTGAAGCTTTCTTT.